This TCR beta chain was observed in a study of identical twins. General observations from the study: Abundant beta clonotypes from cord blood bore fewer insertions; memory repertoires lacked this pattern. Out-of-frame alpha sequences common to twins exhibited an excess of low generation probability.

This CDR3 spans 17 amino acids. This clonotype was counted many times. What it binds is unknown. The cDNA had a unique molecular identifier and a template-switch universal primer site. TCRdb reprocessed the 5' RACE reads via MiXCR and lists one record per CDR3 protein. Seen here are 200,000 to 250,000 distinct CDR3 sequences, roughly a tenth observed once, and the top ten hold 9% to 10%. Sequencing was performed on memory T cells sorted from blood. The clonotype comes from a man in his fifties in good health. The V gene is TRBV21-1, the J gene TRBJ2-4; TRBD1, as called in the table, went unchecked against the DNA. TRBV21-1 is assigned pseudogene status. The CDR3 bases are TGTGCCAGCAGCAAAGCTTTAATCATCTGGGCGAGGGACATTCAGTACTTC. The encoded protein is CASSKALIIWARDIQYF.